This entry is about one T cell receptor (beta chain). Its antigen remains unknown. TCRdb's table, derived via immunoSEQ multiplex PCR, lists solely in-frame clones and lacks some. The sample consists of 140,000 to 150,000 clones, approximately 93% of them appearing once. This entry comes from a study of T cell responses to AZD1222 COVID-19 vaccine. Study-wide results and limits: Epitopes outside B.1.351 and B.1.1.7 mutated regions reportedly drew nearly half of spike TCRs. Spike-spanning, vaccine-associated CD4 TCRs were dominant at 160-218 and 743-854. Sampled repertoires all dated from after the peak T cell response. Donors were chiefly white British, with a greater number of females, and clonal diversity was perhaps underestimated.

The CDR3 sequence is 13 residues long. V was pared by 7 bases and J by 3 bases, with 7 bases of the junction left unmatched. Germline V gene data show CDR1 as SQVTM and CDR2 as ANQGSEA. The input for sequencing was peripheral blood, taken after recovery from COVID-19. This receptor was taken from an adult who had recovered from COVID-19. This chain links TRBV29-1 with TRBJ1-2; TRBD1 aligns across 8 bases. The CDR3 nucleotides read TGCAGCGCCCGCACAGGGGGGGACTATGGCTACACCTTC. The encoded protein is CSARTGGDYGYTF.